A selection of T cell receptor beta chains follows, all from one sample in a study of blood T cell repertoires in COVID-19. The repertoire was sequenced with immunoSEQ multiplex PCR; TCRdb's copy has only in-frame clones and lacks some. This sample has about 35,000 clones, with approximately 77% found just once. Input material: peripheral blood. The receptors stem from a human donor in a cohort sampled during active COVID-19. CDR3s leave out the opening cysteine and the closing phenylalanine or tryptophan. Fields, in order: V gene, J gene, CDR3 protein.

TRBV19,TRBJ2-1,ASSVDRSSYNEQF
TRBV10-3,TRBJ1-5,AIRGQGGQPQH
TRBV14,TRBJ2-7,ASSQAKGGVRPYEQY
TRBV30,TRBJ2-5,AWSALLESGTQY
TRBV4-1,TRBJ2-7,ASSQDRSYEQY
TRBV13,TRBJ1-3,ASSLFLGSSGNTIY
TRBV7-9,TRBJ2-1,ASSPRTGKSYNEQF
TRBV5-4,TRBJ1-1,ASSPRVGVWNTEAF
TRBV2,TRBJ1-2,ASTIKDRDNYGYT
TRBV7-6,TRBJ2-7,ASSLALGDEQY
TRBV7-6,TRBJ1-3,ASSLVVRGVGNTIY
TRBV7-9,TRBJ2-2,ASSGTSGSARENTGELF
TRBV19,TRBJ1-6,ASNSPGQRRSPLH
TRBV7-6,TRBJ2-3,ASSSRLAGRYPTDTQY
TRBV10-3,TRBJ1-1,AIRKTGGGMDTEAF
TRBV28,TRBJ1-4,ASSQYRVLNNEKLF
TRBV1,TRBJ2-1,TRLAGGAYNEQF
TRBV9,TRBJ1-1,ASSALPRAYTEAF
TRBV28,TRBJ1-2,ASSLKSVGYT
TRBV11-2,TRBJ2-7,ASSREGGSYEQY
TRBV25-1,TRBJ1-2,ASSDSHRPSNYGYT
TRBV28,TRBJ2-3,ASPWTGPGLTDTQY
TRBV6-5,TRBJ1-2,ASRGTGQFYGYT
TRBV7-2,TRBJ1-6,ASSLQDYNSPLH
TRBV5-6,TRBJ2-7,ASSLYSGSFTSKQY
TRBV28,TRBJ2-5,ASSLSRREKETQY
TRBV5-1,TRBJ2-5,ASSGSDRGPKTQY
TRBV7-9,TRBJ2-7,ASSLGSSDEQY